This TCR beta chain is drawn from a study of T cell repertoires in cytomegalovirus infection. Points from the study as a whole: Within the response measured ex vivo, HLA-C-restricted CMV-specific TCR beta clonotypes were dominant.

This clonotype was observed a handful of times. Its antigen is as yet unknown. This CDR3 contains 12 residues. Germline-derived CDR1 and CDR2 are LGHNT and FRNRAP. Trimming stripped 5 bases from V and 7 bases from J, with 11 bases between. TCRdb used MiXCR to reprocess the reads, holding one entry per CDR3 protein. The data show approximately 990,000 distinct CDR3 sequences, with 31% seen just once and roughly 13% held by the top ten. The V and J genes are TRBV12-5 and TRBJ1-1; D call uncertain. The sequence was collected from a human donor in good health (CMV status not recorded). Some clones in this sample may be carry-over from other donors' samples. The sequencing here drew on cultured CD8+ T cells from PBMCs, taken from culture after CMV antigen stimulation. CDR3 nucleotide sequence: TGTGCTAGTGGTATCTCATGGGGTGAAGCTTTCTTT. Amino acid sequence: CASGISWGEAFF.